This T cell receptor beta chain was obtained from a study of blood T cells in healthy people across ages (dated by TCRdb to between 2015 and 2016). The study in broad terms: In model experiments, roughly one uniquely barcoded TCR beta cDNA molecule per two T cells was captured by template switching. Using deep sequencing normalized with unique cDNA molecular identifiers, the study measured how TCR beta repertoire diversity changes with age. Four age groups were formed from the donors: young (average approximately 16 years), middle-aged (approximately 39), aged (under 70) and long-lived (about 80). To avoid experimental bias, donors of different ages were distributed randomly across sequencing lanes. The study analyzed two additional independent replicas of 1 million unique cDNA reads from the same blood draw for two donors, one aged 18 to 30 and one aged 80 or older. Overall study results and their limits: Because profiling used bulk unsorted PBMCs, naive and antigen-experienced compartments could not be compared conclusively. Because donor CMV infection status was unknown, age-related changes in expanded clonotypes were potentially confounded. There was a strong correlation between observed TCR beta diversity and the percentage of naive T cells measured by flow cytometry. Estimates of total diversity from one million sequenced T cells were regarded as lower bounds and underestimates. Compared with the aged group, the long-lived group had more naive CD4+ T cells, fewer expanded clones and increased TCR diversity, a pattern suggesting age selection. Observed TCR beta diversity per million T cells fell roughly linearly with age, and a significant reduction was already apparent by age about 36.

The donors were some 39 Caucasian individuals from Russia, aged roughly 6 to 90 years, who were systemically healthy. Each donor gave about 9.2 milliliters of peripheral blood, drawn into EDTA-treated Vacutainer tubes. PBMCs were isolated by Ficoll-Paque density-gradient centrifugation, with at least 7 million obtained per sample. Trizol reagent was used to extract total RNA from the PBMCs, yielding at least 6 micrograms per sample. For every donor, an aliquot of PBMCs went through flow cytometry to measure the percentages of naive CD45RAhigh/CD27high T cells. Note on this clonotype: Its recognized antigen is unknown. No base qualities exist here, and no much larger clone lies one base off it.

Library method: 5' RACE. Sequencing took place on an Illumina HiSeq 2500. A second roughly 6 to 12 cycle PCR used a sample-barcoded 5' primer and a J-beta primer mix. Each TCR beta cDNA molecule received a unique molecular identifier from a template-switch 5' adaptor carrying 12 random nucleotides. At least 2.5 million CDR3-containing paired-end reads were obtained from each sample. First-strand cDNA was synthesized from all RNA with the Mint cDNA synthesis kit, primed by a TRBC-specific oligonucleotide. Following uracil-DNA glycosylase treatment, a first 18-cycle PCR with universal primers M1SS and BC2_uni_R was performed on all cDNA. The authors processed their data as follows. Each sample was normalized by randomly selecting 1 million high-quality reads, each carrying a distinct molecular identifier. Instead of being binned into consensus sequences, reads with shared molecular identifiers were discarded. MiTCR, set to a Q25 quality threshold and the strictest error-elimination algorithm, was used for CDR3 identification, clonotype clustering and error correction. A nonparametric unseen species model with Euler transformation was used to estimate a lower bound on total TCR beta diversity. TCRdb reprocessed the public reads (quality trimming at Q25 with fastp, clone calling with MiXCR) and kept in-frame beta chains. Records with the same CDR3 protein are collapsed into one entry carrying the most frequent genes and DNA. The V and J calls were determined by TCRdb, not by the authors. A total of hundreds of thousands of distinct CDR3 sequences appear in this sample, around 30% of them only once. The ten largest clones add up to 15% to 20% of the sample.

V and J are trimmed by 9 bases and 2 bases, and the gene matches miss 13 bases of the junction. The CDR3 has 15 amino acids, counting the end cysteine and phenylalanine. CDR3 DNA is the only sequence kept; it has 45 bases, read in frame from the first base. CDR1 is given as SGHRS and CDR2 as YFSETQ, both from the germline V gene. Sequenced: blood. The rearrangement combines TRBV5-1 with TRBJ1-2; 7 bases in between match TRBD1. The clonotype originates from a woman of 80 years or more in good health. For the CDR3, the sequence is CATRPSRGNNYGYTF. The DNA sequence reads TGCGCCACCCGACCCAGCAGGGGGAACAACTATGGCTACACCTTC.